A single sample gave rise to the 21 T cell receptor beta chains below, sequenced in a study of T cells in Graves' hyperthyroidism and ophthalmopathy. It was RNA transcripts that yielded the amplified TCR beta CDR3 regions. The HTBI primer set drove a first-round RT-PCR of the TCR CDR3. TCRdb reprocessed the multiplex PCR reads via MiXCR and lists one record per CDR3 protein. The sample includes some 770,000 distinct CDR3 sequences, over 15% of them seen just once. The sequencing sample was made of blood. These receptors were obtained from a man younger than 35 with Graves' hyperthyroidism.

Concerning this clonotype itself: A much larger clone lies one base from this, so it may be a read error. The chain recombines TRBV5-5 with TRBJ2-2, with D perhaps being TRBD1 or TRBD2 (5 bases each). Germline V gene lookup returns CDR1 SGHKS and CDR2 YYEKEE (reference sequence). The length of the CDR3 is 17 residues. The CDR3 reads CAGSPPGRPANTGELFF. The CDR3 DNA sequence: TGTGCCGGCAGCCCTCCGGGACGGCCCGCGAACACCGGGGAGCTGTTTTTT. The full variable domain, completed using reference TRBV5-5 and TRBJ2-2, is DAGVTQSPTHLIKTRGQQVTLRCSPISGHKSVSWYQQVLGQGPQFIFQYYEKEERGRGNFPDRFSARQFPNYSSELNVNALLLGDSALYLCAGSPPGRPANTGELFFGEGSRLTVL.

This clonotype was detected many times. J is TRBJ1-1 and V is TRBV5-1, with D maybe TRBD1 (6 bases). Germline V gene sequence: CDR1 SGHRS, CDR2 YFSETQ. V was shortened by 4 bases and J by 1 base, with 14 bases between the two germline ends. The CDR3 is 15 amino acids. This chain's CDR3 is CASSKRQAPNTEAFF. The DNA for the CDR3 is TGCGCCAGCAGCAAGAGACAGGCACCGAACACTGAAGCTTTCTTT.

This clonotype was detected ten times or more. V gene TRBV28 combines with J gene TRBJ2-7; no clear D gene. The V end lost 8 bases, the J end lost 3 bases, and 17 bases lay between the germline ends. This CDR3 is 14 amino acids long. Germline-derived CDR1 and CDR2 are MDHEN and SYDVKM. This chain's CDR3 is CASRKGPLYYEQYF. The DNA for the CDR3 is TGTGCCAGCCGTAAAGGCCCTCTTTACTACGAGCAGTACTTC.

This chain links TRBV12-3 or TRBV12-4 with TRBJ1-3; D not resolved. The CDR3 covers 14 residues. The V end was cut by 3 bases, the J end by 4 bases, with 10 bases between. The CDR3 nucleotides are TGTGCCAGCAGTTTGGACGCGTCAGGAAACACCATATATTTT. This encodes CASSLDASGNTIYF.

In its sample, this clonotype was seen many times. The chain has TRBV2 and TRBJ2-6; D is uncertain. CDR1 and CDR2 (germline): SNHLY, FYNNEI. Trimming took 4 bases from V and 0 from J, leaving 4 bases between them. This CDR3 has 14 amino acids. Here the CDR3 DNA reads TGTGCCAGCAGTGGCAGCTCTGGGGCCAACGTCCTGACTTTC. Translated: CASSGSSGANVLTF. The full variable domain, with the rest looked up from reference TRBV2 and TRBJ2-6, is EPEVTQTPSHQVTQMGQEVILRCVPISNHLYFYWYRQILGQKVEFLVSFYNNEISEKSEIFDDQFSVERPDGSNFTLKIRSTKLEDSAMYFCASSGSSGANVLTFGAGSRLTVL.

There are many counts of this clonotype. The chain couples TRBV6-2 or TRBV6-3 to TRBJ1-1; D is ambiguous. The CDR3 loop spans 14 amino acids. Deletions cut 5 bases from V and 0 bases from J, with 10 bases between. Germline CDR1 reads MNHEY; CDR2 reads SVGEGT. The CDR3 nucleotides read TGTGCCAGCAGTGCGGTGAACATGAACACTGAAGCTTTCTTT. Its protein product is CASSAVNMNTEAFF.

The genes are TRBV7-2 and TRBJ2-5; D is perhaps TRBD2 (5 bases). Germline CDR1 and CDR2: SGHTA and FQGNSA. The CDR3 is 13 amino acids. V was shortened by 5 bases and J by 3 bases, with 10 bases between the two germline ends. CDR3 DNA: TGTGCCAGCAGCGAGGACTCAAAAGAGACCCAGTACTTC. Its protein is CASSEDSKETQYF.

This clonotype was counted many times. The rearrangement links TRBV28 to TRBJ2-7, with D tentatively TRBD1 (6 bases). This CDR3 is built from 13 residues. The germline V gene has CDR1 MDHEN and CDR2 SYDVKM. The ends were cut back, 5 bases at V and 4 bases at J, with 12 bases in the middle. The CDR3 loop reads CASSPGHQYEQYF. In DNA form, the CDR3 reads TGTGCCAGCAGTCCGGGACACCAGTACGAGCAGTACTTC.

The chain carries TRBV5-1 and TRBJ1-5; 8 bases map to TRBD1. The V gene end was trimmed by 4 bases and the J gene end by 6 bases; junction bases not matched to a gene: 6. Germline V gene data show CDR1 as SGHRS and CDR2 as YFSETQ. The CDR3 contains 14 residues. Here the CDR3 reads CASSPTGGPQPQHF. The CDR3 DNA reads as TGCGCCAGCAGCCCCACAGGGGGGCCTCAGCCCCAGCATTTT.

The genes are TRBV20-1 and TRBJ2-5; D unclear. CDR1 and CDR2 from the germline V gene are DFQATT and SNEGSKA (reference sequence). The CDR3 sequence is 13 residues long. V was pared by 0 bases and J by 3 bases, with 8 bases between. The CDR3 here is CSARDIRKETQYF. As DNA, the CDR3 is TGCAGTGCTAGAGATATTCGGAAAGAGACCCAGTACTTC.

This clonotype has a handful of counts. A read error may be the cause here, since a much bigger clone is one base away. Since the CDR3 does not end with the conserved phenylalanine or tryptophan, this likely comes from a read error. The chain employs TRBV18 and TRBJ1-5, with 7 bases matching TRBD1. The trim removed 3 bases at V and 0 bases at J, leaving 8 bases unmatched. Per germline, CDR1 KGHSH and CDR2 LQKENI. This CDR3 has 17 residues. The CDR3, as DNA: TGTGCCAGCTCACCCTTCGGGACAGCCCATAGCAATCAGCCCCAGCATCTT. Translating it yields CASSPFGTAHSNQPQHL.

This clonotype was counted only a few times. The chain combines TRBV11-2 with TRBJ2-7; D not certain. From germline, CDR1 is SGHAT and CDR2 FQNNGV. The CDR3 consists of 13 residues. Trimming pared 1 base from V and 5 bases from J, leaving 9 bases between. The CDR3 region is CASSLGGVDEQYF. DNA of the CDR3: TGTGCCAGCAGCTTAGGAGGAGTGGACGAGCAGTACTTC.

The gene calls are TRBV20-1 and TRBJ2-2; tentatively, D is TRBD2 (6 bases). From germline, CDR1 is DFQATT and CDR2 SNEGSKA (reference sequence). V lost 2 bases and J lost 6, with 16 bases in between. This CDR3 spans 15 amino acids. CDR3 region: CSARPKLASPGELFF. The CDR3 DNA sequence: TGCAGTGCTAGACCCAAACTAGCTTCTCCCGGGGAGCTGTTTTTT.

This clonotype occurred many times. The V and J genes are TRBV3-1 and TRBJ2-1, with D maybe TRBD1 (5 bases). V lost 3 bases and J 8 bases, leaving 11 bases between the germline ends. The CDR3 totals 13 residues. Germline V lookup: CDR1 LGHDT, CDR2 YNNKEL (reference sequence). The CDR3, as DNA: TGTGCCAGCAGCCAGGGGCTATGGGATGAGCAGTTCTTC. Its protein product is CASSQGLWDEQFF.

The rearrangement uses TRBV20-1 and TRBJ2-7, with 8 bases identical to TRBD1. The V gene's germline CDR1 is DFQATT and CDR2 SNEGSKA (reference sequence). V dropped 5 bases and J dropped 4; count of bases not matched to a gene: 13. The CDR3 is 15 amino acids. CDR3 region: CSASPDRGRIYEQYF. The CDR3, as DNA: TGCAGTGCTTCCCCTGACAGGGGTCGAATTTACGAGCAGTACTTC.

This clonotype showed up many times. The V and J genes are TRBV7-6 and TRBJ2-5; 7 bases align to TRBD1. CDR1 and CDR2 (germline): SGHVS, FNYEAQ. The CDR3 extends over 14 amino acids. Unmatched junction bases numbered 2, after V lost 3 bases and J lost 1 base. CDR3: CASSLTGSQETQYF. CDR3 nucleotides: TGTGCCAGCAGCTTGACAGGGTCCCAAGAGACCCAGTACTTC.

J is TRBJ2-1 and V is TRBV20-1; D is uncertain. Germline values: CDR1 DFQATT, CDR2 SNEGSKA (reference sequence). The V gene lost 0 bases and the J gene lost 0 bases, with 6 bases spanning the gap. This CDR3 spans 14 amino acids. The CDR3, as DNA: TGCAGTGCTAGAGATAGGCGCTCCTACAATGAGCAGTTCTTC. It yields the protein CSARDRRSYNEQFF.

Many counts were recorded for this clonotype. The chain recombines TRBV30 with TRBJ2-1; the D gene could be TRBD1 or TRBD2 (5 bases each). Germline V gene lookup returns CDR1 GTSNPN and CDR2 SVGIG (reference sequence). Trimming removed 4 bases from V and 10 bases from J, with 17 bases in between. The CDR3 sequence is 13 residues long. This CDR3 is CAWIRRGPGEQFF. CDR3 nucleotides: TGTGCCTGGATAAGGCGAGGGCCAGGGGAGCAGTTCTTC.

V usage is TRBV7-2 and J usage is TRBJ2-3; D may be TRBD1 or TRBD2 (5 bases each). The CDR3 sequence is 16 residues long. Trimming removed 5 bases at V and 2 bases at J, with 17 bases between. Germline values: CDR1 SGHTA, CDR2 FQGNSA. The CDR3 sequence: CASSPGLTGPTDTQYF. CDR3 DNA sequence: TGTGCCAGCAGCCCGGGTTTAACGGGGCCCACAGATACGCAGTATTTT.

This CDR3 is CASSLPPGMGGEKLFF. The CDR3 bases are TGTGCCAGCAGTTTGCCTCCAGGGATGGGAGGTGAAAAACTGTTTTTT. The genes are TRBV28 and TRBJ1-4, with a tentative D call TRBD1 (5 bases). This CDR3 region has 16 residues. The ends were cut back, 3 bases at V and 7 bases at J, with 18 bases in the middle. Germline-derived CDR1 and CDR2 are MDHEN and SYDVKM.

This clonotype came up many times. V usage is TRBV18 and J usage is TRBJ2-1; TRBD1 matches 8 bases. The V and J ends lost 2 bases and 6 bases, in that order; junction bases with no gene match: 9. Per germline, CDR1 KGHSH and CDR2 LQKENI. This CDR3 contains 16 residues. CDR3 protein: CASSPREQGDGNEQFF. CDR3 nucleotides: TGTGCCAGCTCACCAAGGGAACAGGGGGACGGCAATGAGCAGTTCTTC.